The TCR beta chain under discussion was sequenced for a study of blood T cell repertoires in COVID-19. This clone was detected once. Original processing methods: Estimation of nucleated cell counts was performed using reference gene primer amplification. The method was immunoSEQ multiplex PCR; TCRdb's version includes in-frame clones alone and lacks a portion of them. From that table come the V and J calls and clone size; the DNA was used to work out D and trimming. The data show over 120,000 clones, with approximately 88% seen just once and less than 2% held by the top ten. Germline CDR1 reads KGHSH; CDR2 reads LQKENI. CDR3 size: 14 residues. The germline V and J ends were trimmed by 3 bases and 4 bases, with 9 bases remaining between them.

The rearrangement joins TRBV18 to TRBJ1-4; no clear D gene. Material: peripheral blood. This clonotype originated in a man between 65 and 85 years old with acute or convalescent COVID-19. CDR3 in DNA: TGTGCCAGCTCACCTCCAGAGGGTAATGAAAAACTGTTTTTT. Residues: CASSPPEGNEKLFF.